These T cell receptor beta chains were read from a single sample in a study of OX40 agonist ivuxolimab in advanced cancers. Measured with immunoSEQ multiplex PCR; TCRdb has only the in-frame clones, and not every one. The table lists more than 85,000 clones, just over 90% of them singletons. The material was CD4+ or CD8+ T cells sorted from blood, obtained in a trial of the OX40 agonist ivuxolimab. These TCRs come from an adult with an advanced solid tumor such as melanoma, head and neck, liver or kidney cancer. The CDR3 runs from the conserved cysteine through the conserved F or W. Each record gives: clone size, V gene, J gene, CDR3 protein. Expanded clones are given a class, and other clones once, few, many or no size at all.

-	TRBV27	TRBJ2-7	CASSLAVGYEQYF
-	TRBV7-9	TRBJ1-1	CATARAGNTEAFF
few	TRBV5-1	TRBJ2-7	CASSLVASGRAEQYF
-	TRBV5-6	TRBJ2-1	CASSFGARDEQFF
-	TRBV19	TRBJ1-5	CASSRWGTVNQPQHF
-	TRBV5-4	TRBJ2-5	CASRGQGLAGNTETQYF
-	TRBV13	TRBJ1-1	CASKLRRGRAEVNTEAFF
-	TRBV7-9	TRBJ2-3	CASSLEGTTSTDTQYF
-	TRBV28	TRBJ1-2	CASSATTNYGYTF
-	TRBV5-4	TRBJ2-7	CASTASGRLHEQYF
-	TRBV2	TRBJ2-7	CASKGGTGLEQYF
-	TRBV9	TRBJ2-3	CASSAGTSGRSDTQYF
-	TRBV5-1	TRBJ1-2	CASSLGAGGNGYTF
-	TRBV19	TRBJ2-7	CASSPGQGRNEQYF
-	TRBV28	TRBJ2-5	CASSLVGKTQYF
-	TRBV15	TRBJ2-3	CATSRDRTGPDTQYF
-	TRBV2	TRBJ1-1	CATSRVMNTEAFF
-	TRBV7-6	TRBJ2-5	CASSLRLKETQYF
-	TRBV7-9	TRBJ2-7	CASSLLGGTSYEQYF
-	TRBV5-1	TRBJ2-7	CASSTGQGAYEQYF
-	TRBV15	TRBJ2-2	CATSRRSGTTNTGELFF
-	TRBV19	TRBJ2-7	CASSTTSGNSYEQYF
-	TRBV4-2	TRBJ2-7	CASSFAGGSGLAYEQYF
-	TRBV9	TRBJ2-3	CASSVLAGLDTQYF
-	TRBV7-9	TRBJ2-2	CASSRGAPDTGELFF
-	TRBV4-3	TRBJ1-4	CASSLVQGTFNEKLFF
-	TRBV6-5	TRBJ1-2	CASSPTGLYGYTF
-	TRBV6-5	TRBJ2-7	CASSYGASGSYEQYF
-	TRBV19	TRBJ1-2	CASSFGLRMGGYTF
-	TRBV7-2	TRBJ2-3	CASSLGVSGGTGTQYF
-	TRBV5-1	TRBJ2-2	CASSLGQLGTGELFF
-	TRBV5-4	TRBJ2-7	CASSWSSLAGVGEQYF
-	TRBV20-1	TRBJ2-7	CSARVVPEQYF
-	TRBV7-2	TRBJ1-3	CASSFLAAGNTIYF
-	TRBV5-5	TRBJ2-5	CASSNSPWGTEETQYF
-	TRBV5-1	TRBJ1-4	CASSLVGTGTNEKLFF
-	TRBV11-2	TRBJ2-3	CASSQSGTNTDTQYF
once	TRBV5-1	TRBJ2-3	CASSSFTDTQYF
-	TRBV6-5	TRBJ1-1	CASSYGTGMITEAFF
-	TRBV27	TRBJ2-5	CASSHGQGQEQYF
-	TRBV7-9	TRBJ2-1	CASSLAPSRVIF
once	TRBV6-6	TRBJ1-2	CASSYGSSPNYGYTF
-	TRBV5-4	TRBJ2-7	CASSFGQGLSYEQYF
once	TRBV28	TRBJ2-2	CASSRTPNTGELFF
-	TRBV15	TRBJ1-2	CATSRDQQRYTF
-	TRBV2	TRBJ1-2	CASNQGSSYGYTF
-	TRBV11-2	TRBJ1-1	CASSHTGVVNTEAFF